This is a list of T cell receptor beta chains from one sample in a study of Graves' ophthalmopathy and Graves' hyperthyroidism. TCRdb recomputed calls from the multiplex PCR reads with MiXCR, one row per CDR3 protein. The data show around 1.1 million distinct CDR3 sequences, with 35% to 40% seen just once and around 10% held by the top ten. The material sequenced was peripheral blood or thyroid tissue (not recorded which). All receptors come from an adult man with Graves' hyperthyroidism. Each CDR3 is given with its conserved first and last residue. D genes are given only for firm matches. Size tells how often a clone was seen (once, few, many) or the class of an expanded clone, and some rows leave it out.

J	D	V	size	CDR3	DNA
TRBJ2-7	TRBD1	TRBV10-3	-	CAISEWDRERQYF	TGTGCCATCAGTGAATGGGACAGGGAAAGGCAGTACTTC
TRBJ2-7	TRBD2	TRBV29-1	many	CSVGLAETYEQYF	TGCAGCGTGGGACTAGCGGAAACCTACGAGCAGTACTTC
TRBJ2-7	TRBD1	TRBV5-1	many	CASSLGQGALEQYF	TGCGCCAGCAGCTTGGGTCAGGGGGCGTTGGAGCAGTACTTC
TRBJ1-2	TRBD1	TRBV7-9	-	CASNPGTAGGYTF	TGTGCCAGCAACCCCGGGACAGCTGGGGGCTACACCTTC
TRBJ2-5	-	TRBV2	many	CASNSGGRRQETQYF	TGTGCCAGCAACAGCGGCGGCCGACGCCAAGAGACCCAGTACTTC
TRBJ1-6	-	TRBV12-3/TRBV12-4	-	CASSDSYSPLHF	TGTGCCAGCAGTGACTCGTATTCACCCCTCCACTTT
TRBJ1-1	-	TRBV11-2	-	CASSPKSDSPNTEAFF	TGTGCCAGCAGCCCTAAAAGCGACAGCCCGAACACTGAAGCTTTCTTT
TRBJ2-7	-	TRBV5-1	few	CASSLEAGTLSYEQYF	TGCGCCAGCAGCTTGGAGGCCGGGACTTTATCCTACGAGCAGTACTTC
TRBJ1-5	-	TRBV2	-	CASSEQTYSNQPQHF	TGTGCCAGCAGTGAACAGACTTATAGCAATCAGCCCCAGCATTTT
TRBJ1-5	-	TRBV20-1	many	CSARDSDQPQHF	TGCAGTGCTAGGGACAGCGATCAGCCCCAGCATTTT
TRBJ2-7	-	TRBV5-1	many	CASSLGSSPYEQYF	TGCGCCAGCAGCTTGGGTAGCAGCCCCTACGAGCAGTACTTC
TRBJ1-5	-	TRBV7-9	-	CASLSTGSNQPQHF	TGTGCCAGCTTAAGCACTGGGAGCAATCAGCCCCAGCATTTT
TRBJ1-4	-	TRBV14	-	CASSQGDGVDEKLFF	TGTGCCAGCAGCCAAGGGGATGGTGTGGATGAAAAACTGTTTTTT
TRBJ2-5	-	TRBV7-7	many	CASSLDFDSSRTQYF	TGTGCCAGCAGCTTAGATTTTGACAGCTCGAGGACCCAGTACTTC
TRBJ1-6	-	TRBV20-1	few	CSARDPGDGRNNSPLHF	TGCAGTGCTAGAGACCCCGGGGATGGCCGAAATAATTCACCCCTCCACTTT
TRBJ2-2	-	TRBV4-1	few	CASSQDPGATGELFF	TGCGCCAGCAGCCAAGATCCAGGGGCCACCGGGGAGCTGTTTTTT